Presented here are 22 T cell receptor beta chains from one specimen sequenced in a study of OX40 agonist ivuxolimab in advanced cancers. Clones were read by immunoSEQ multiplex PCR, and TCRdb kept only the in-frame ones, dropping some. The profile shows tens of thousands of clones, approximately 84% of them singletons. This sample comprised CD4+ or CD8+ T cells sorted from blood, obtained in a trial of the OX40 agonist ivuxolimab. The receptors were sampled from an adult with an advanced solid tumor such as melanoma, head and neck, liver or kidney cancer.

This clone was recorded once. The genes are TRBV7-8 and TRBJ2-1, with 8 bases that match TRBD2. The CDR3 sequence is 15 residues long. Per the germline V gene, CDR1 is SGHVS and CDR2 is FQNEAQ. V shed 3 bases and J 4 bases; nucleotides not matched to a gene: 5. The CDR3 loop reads CASSFPGLGYNEQFF. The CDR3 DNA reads TGTGCCAGCAGCTTCCCGGGACTAGGTTACAATGAGCAGTTCTTC. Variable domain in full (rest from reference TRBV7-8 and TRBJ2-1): GAGVSQSPRYKVAKRGQDVALRCDPISGHVSLFWYQQALGQGPEFLTYFQNEAQLDKSGLPSDRFFAERPEGSVSTLKIQRTQQEDSAVYLCASSFPGLGYNEQFFGPGTRLTVL.

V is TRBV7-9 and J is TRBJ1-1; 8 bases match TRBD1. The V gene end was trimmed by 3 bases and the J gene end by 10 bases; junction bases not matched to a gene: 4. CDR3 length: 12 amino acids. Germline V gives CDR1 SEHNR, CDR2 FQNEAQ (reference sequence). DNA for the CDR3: TGTGCCAGCAGCTTTGGACAGGGTGGAGCTTTCTTT. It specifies CASSFGQGGAFF.

The CDR3 protein is CASSWDRGHEQYF. The CDR3 region has the DNA TGTGCCAGCAGTTGGGACAGAGGGCACGAGCAGTACTTC. The V call is TRBV28, the J call TRBJ2-7; TRBD1 matches at 7 bases. This CDR3 is 13 amino acids long. V was pared by 4 bases and J by 5 bases, with 5 bases of the junction left unmatched. The germline V gene has CDR1 MDHEN and CDR2 SYDVKM.

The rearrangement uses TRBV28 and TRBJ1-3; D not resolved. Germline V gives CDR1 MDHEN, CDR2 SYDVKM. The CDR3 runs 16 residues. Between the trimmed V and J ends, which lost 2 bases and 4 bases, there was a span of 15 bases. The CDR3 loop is CASSLDPRGRGNTIYF. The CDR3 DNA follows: TGTGCCAGCAGTTTAGACCCGAGAGGGCGAGGAAACACCATATATTTT.

CDR3 region: CASSNPPKGYNEQFF. The CDR3 DNA reads as TGTGCCAGCAGCAACCCCCCGAAGGGTTACAATGAGCAGTTCTTC. This chain links TRBV21-1 with TRBJ2-1. TRBV21-1 is a documented pseudogene. CDR3 length: 15 amino acids.

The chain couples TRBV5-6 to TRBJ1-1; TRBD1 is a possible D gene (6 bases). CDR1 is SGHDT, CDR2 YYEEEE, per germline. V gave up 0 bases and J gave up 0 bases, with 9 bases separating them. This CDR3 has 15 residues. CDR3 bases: TGTGCCAGCAGCTTGGCCGGACAGATGAACACTGAAGCTTTCTTT. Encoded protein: CASSLAGQMNTEAFF.

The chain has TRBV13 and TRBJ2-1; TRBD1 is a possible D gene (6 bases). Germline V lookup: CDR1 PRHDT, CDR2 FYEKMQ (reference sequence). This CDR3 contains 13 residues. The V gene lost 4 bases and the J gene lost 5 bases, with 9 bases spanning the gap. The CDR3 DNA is TGTGCCAGCAGCTCAGGGGTAAACAATGAGCAGTTCTTC. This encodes CASSSGVNNEQFF.

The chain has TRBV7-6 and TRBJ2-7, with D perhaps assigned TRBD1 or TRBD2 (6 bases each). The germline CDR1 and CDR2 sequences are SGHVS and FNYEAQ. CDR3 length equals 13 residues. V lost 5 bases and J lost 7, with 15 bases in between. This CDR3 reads CASSEIGGLEQYF. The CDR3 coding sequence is TGTGCCAGCAGCGAGATTGGGGGGCTTGAGCAGTACTTC.

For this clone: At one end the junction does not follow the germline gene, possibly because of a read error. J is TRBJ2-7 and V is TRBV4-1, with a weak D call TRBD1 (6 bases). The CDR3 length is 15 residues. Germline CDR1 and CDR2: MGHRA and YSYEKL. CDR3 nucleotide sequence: TGTGCCAGCAGCCAGCAAAGGGACATTTCCTACGAGCAGTACTTC. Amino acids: CASSQQRDISYEQYF.

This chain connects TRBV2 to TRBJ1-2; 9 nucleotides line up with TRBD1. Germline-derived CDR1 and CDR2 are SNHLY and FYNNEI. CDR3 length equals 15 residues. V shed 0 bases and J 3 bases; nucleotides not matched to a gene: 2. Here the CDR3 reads CASSEAGQGHYGYTF. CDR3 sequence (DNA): TGTGCCAGCAGTGAAGCGGGACAGGGCCACTATGGCTACACCTTC.

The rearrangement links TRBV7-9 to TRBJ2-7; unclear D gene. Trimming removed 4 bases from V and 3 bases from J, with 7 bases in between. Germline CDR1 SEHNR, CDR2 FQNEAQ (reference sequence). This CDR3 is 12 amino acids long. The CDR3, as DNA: TGTGCCAGCAGCTCCAGACACTACGAGCAGTACTTC. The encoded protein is CASSSRHYEQYF.

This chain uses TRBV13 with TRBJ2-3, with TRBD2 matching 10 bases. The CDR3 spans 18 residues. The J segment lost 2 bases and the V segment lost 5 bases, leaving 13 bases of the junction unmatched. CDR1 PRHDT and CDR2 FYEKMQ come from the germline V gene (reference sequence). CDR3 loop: CASSLNELAGVNTDTQYF. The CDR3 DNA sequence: TGTGCCAGCAGCCTCAACGAGCTAGCGGGGGTTAACACAGATACGCAGTATTTT.

The CDR3 loop reads CASSTGTYGSNQPQHF. CDR3 sequence (DNA): TGTGCCAGTAGTACAGGTACATACGGGAGCAATCAGCCCCAGCATTTT. The chain uses TRBV19 and TRBJ1-5; D is unresolved. The ends were cut back, 4 bases at V and 1 base at J, with 14 bases in the middle. The CDR3 totals 16 residues. The germline CDR1 and CDR2 sequences are LNHDA and SQIVND (reference sequence).

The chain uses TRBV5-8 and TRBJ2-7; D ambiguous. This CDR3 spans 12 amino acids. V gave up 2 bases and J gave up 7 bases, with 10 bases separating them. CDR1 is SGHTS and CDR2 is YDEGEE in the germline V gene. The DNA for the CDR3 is TGTGCCAGCAGCTTTCCGGGTGGAGAGCAGTACTTC. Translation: CASSFPGGEQYF.

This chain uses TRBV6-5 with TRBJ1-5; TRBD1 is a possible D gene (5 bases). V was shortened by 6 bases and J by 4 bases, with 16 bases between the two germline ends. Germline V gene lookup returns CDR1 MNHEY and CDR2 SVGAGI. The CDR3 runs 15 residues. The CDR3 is CASSLKGTLNQPQHF. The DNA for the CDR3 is TGTGCCAGCAGCCTCAAAGGGACTCTGAATCAGCCCCAGCATTTT.

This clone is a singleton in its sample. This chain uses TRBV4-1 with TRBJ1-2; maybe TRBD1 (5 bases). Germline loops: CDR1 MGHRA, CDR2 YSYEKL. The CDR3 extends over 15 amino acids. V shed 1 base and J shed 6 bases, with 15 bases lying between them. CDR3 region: CASSQGDSPANGYTF. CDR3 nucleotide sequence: TGCGCCAGCAGCCAAGGGGACTCCCCGGCGAATGGCTACACCTTC.

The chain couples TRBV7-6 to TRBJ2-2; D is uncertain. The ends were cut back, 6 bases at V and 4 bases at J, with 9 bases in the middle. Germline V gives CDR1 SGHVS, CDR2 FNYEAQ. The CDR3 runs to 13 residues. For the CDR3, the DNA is TGTGCCAGCAGTTCCCTGCTCACCGGGGAGCTGTTTTTT. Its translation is CASSSLLTGELFF. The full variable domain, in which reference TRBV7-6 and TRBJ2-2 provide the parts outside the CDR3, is GAGVSQSPRYKVTKRGQDVALRCDPISGHVSLYWYRQALGQGPEFLTYFNYEAQQDKSGLPNDRFSAERPEGSISTLTIQRTEQRDSAMYRCASSSLLTGELFFGEGSRLTVL.

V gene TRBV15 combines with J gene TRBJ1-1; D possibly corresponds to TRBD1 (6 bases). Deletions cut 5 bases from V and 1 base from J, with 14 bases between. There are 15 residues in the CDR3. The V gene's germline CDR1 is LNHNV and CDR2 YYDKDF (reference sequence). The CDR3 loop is CATSGSLDRNTEAFF. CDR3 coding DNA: TGTGCCACCAGCGGATCGTTGGACAGGAACACTGAAGCTTTCTTT.

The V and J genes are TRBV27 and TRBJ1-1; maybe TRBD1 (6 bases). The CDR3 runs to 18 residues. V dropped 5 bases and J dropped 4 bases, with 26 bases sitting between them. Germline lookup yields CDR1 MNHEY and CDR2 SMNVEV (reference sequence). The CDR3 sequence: CASSHPHEVWTVGTEAFF. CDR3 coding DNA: TGTGCCAGCAGTCACCCTCACGAGGTTTGGACAGTGGGCACTGAAGCTTTCTTT.

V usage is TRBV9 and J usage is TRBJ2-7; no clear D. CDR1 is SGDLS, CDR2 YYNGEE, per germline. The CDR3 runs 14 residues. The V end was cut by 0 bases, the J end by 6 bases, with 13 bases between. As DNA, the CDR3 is TGTGCCAGCAGCGTAGAGTGGAACCCAAGCGAGCAGTACTTC. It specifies CASSVEWNPSEQYF. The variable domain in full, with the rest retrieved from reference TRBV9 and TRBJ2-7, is DSGVTQTPKHLITATGQRVTLRCSPRSGDLSVYWYQQSLDQGLQFLIQYYNGEERAKGNILERFSAQQFPDLHSELNLSSLELGDSALYFCASSVEWNPSEQYFGPGTRLTVT.

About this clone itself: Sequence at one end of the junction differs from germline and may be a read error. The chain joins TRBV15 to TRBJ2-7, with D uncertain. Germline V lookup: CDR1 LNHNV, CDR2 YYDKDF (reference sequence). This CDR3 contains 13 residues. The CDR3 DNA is TGTGCCACCAGCCGAGAGAGCTCCTACGAGCAGTACTTC. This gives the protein CATSRESSYEQYF.

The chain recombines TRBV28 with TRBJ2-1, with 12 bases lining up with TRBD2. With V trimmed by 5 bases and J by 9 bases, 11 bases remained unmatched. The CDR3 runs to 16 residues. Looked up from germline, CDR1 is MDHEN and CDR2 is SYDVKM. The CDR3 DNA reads TGTGCCAGCAGTCCAATCGCGACTAGCGGGGGTGGTGAGCAGTTCTTC. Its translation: CASSPIATSGGGEQFF.